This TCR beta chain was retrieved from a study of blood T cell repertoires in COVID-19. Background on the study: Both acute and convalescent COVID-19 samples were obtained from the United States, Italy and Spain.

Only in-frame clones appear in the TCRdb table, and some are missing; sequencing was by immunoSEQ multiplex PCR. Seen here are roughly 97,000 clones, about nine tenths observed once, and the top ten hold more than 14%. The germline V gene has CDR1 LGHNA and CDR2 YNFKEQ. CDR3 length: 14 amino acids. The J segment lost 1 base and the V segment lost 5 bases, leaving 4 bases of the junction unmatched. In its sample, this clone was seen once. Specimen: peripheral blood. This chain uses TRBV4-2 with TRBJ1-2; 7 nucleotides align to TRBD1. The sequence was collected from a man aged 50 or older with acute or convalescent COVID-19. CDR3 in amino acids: CASSTGVVNYGYTF. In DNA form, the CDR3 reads TGTGCCAGCAGCACAGGGGTGGTTAACTATGGCTACACCTTC.